One and the same sample provided the 16 T cell receptor beta chains below, sequenced in a study of control samples from healthy donors and cancer patients. Only in-frame clones appear in the TCRdb table, and some are missing; sequencing was by immunoSEQ multiplex PCR. The table has around 80,000 clones, just under 90% seen once. The sample taken for sequencing was blood. The source of these receptors is a man aged 50 to 59 in good health.

The chain joins TRBV2 to TRBJ1-2; no clear D gene. Germline loops: CDR1 SNHLY, CDR2 FYNNEI. Trimming shortened V by 8 bases and J by 8 bases, and 21 bases separated the two germline ends. There are 14 residues in the CDR3. CDR3 nucleotides: TGTGCCAGCTGCGAACAGCCGTTCTTGGGAGGCTACACCTTC. As protein: CASCEQPFLGGYTF.

DNA for the CDR3: TGTGCCAGCAGCTTAGGTCCACAAGAGACCCAGTACTTC. It specifies CASSLGPQETQYF. The rearrangement uses TRBV7-8 and TRBJ2-5; no definite D call. The germline V gene has CDR1 SGHVS and CDR2 FQNEAQ. This CDR3 comprises 13 residues. V lost 1 base and J 2 bases, leaving 5 bases between the germline ends.

The V gene is TRBV6-2 or TRBV6-3, the J gene TRBJ2-7; 11 bases match TRBD2. The CDR3 is 14 amino acids. The trim removed 2 bases at V and 7 bases at J, leaving 4 bases unmatched. CDR1 and CDR2 from the germline V gene are MNHEY and SVGEGT. The CDR3 DNA follows: TGTGCCAGCAGTTACGACGGGACTAGCGGTGAGCAGTACTTC. Translated, it gives CASSYDGTSGEQYF.

Notes on this clone: Other DNA variants within this sample encode the same CDR3. The rearrangement uses TRBV2 and TRBJ2-3; the match to TRBD2 covers 9 bases. Germline V gene sequence: CDR1 SNHLY, CDR2 FYNNEI. The CDR3 is 14 amino acids. Trimming removed 6 bases from V and 4 bases from J; junction bases left unmatched: 5. The CDR3 protein is CASSAGLAADTQYF. CDR3 in DNA: TGTGCCAGCAGCGCGGGACTAGCAGCAGATACGCAGTATTTT.

This clone was picked up a small number of times. V gene TRBV19 combines with J gene TRBJ1-5; D perhaps matches TRBD1 (5 bases). V gave up 4 bases and J gave up 3 bases, with 7 bases separating them. CDR3 size: 13 residues. CDR1 is LNHDA and CDR2 is SQIVND in the germline V gene (reference sequence). The CDR3 spells CASSKGHNQPQHF. The CDR3 nucleotides read TGTGCCAGTAGTAAGGGGCACAATCAGCCCCAGCATTTT. Complete variable domain (other parts from reference TRBV19 and TRBJ1-5): DGGITQSPKYLFRKEGQNVTLSCEQNLNHDAMYWYRQDPGQGLRLIYYSQIVNDFQKGDIAEGYSVSREKKESFPLTVTSAQKNPTAFYLCASSKGHNQPQHFGDGTRLSIL.

The chain employs TRBV19 and TRBJ2-1; TRBD2 agrees at 11 bases. The CDR3 has 14 residues. The germline CDR1 and CDR2 sequences are LNHDA and SQIVND (reference sequence). The V and J ends lost 2 bases and 6 bases, in that order; junction bases with no gene match: 0. Here the CDR3 DNA reads TGTGCCAGTAGTATACTAGCGGGGGGCAATGAGCAGTTCTTC. Protein sequence: CASSILAGGNEQFF.

V usage is TRBV5-1 and J usage is TRBJ2-1; D perhaps matches TRBD1 (7 bases). Trimming shortened V by 3 bases and J by 7 bases, and 17 bases separated the two germline ends. Germline values: CDR1 SGHRS, CDR2 YFSETQ. This CDR3 region has 15 residues. CDR3 coding DNA: TGCGCCAGCAGCTCCGGGCGGGACAGTGTGAATGAGCAGTTCTTC. Translated: CASSSGRDSVNEQFF.

A single count supports this clone. The chain has TRBV12-3 or TRBV12-4 and TRBJ2-7; no firm D call. The CDR3 sequence is 11 residues long. The V end was cut by 5 bases, the J end by 6 bases, with 8 bases between. CDR3: CASSRRTEQYF. The CDR3 region has the DNA TGTGCCAGCAGTCGGCGGACCGAGCAGTACTTC.

V gene TRBV2 combines with J gene TRBJ1-3; D is uncertain. CDR1 and CDR2 (germline): SNHLY, FYNNEI. This CDR3 is built from 14 residues. V lost 11 bases, J lost 2 bases, and 16 bases lay in between. CDR3 loop: CAAREAATGNTIYF. The CDR3 DNA reads TGTGCCGCACGCGAGGCAGCCACTGGAAACACCATATATTTT.

The chain uses TRBV30 and TRBJ1-5, with D uncertain. Deletions cut 8 bases from V and 3 bases from J, with 11 bases between. This CDR3 is built from 12 residues. Germline V gene sequence: CDR1 GTSNPN, CDR2 SVGIG (reference sequence). The CDR3 loop reads CAVRAINQPQHF. As DNA, the CDR3 is TGTGCCGTCCGGGCCATCAATCAGCCCCAGCATTTT.

This chain connects TRBV19 to TRBJ2-1, with 9 bases matching TRBD1. J gave up 2 bases and V 5 bases, and 4 bases lay outside the gene matches. Germline V CDR1 and CDR2: LNHDA, SQIVND (reference sequence). The CDR3 length is 15 residues. As DNA, the CDR3 is TGTGCCAGTAGTCAACAGGGGGCTGCCTACAATGAGCAGTTCTTC. Its translation: CASSQQGAAYNEQFF.

CDR3 residues: CASSRQKLGYTF. The CDR3 DNA follows: TGTGCCAGCAGCCGACAGAAGCTGGGCTACACCTTC. The V and J genes are TRBV12-3 or TRBV12-4 and TRBJ1-2; the D gene is possibly TRBD1 (5 bases). The CDR3 extends over 12 amino acids. Trimming cost V 6 bases and J 8 bases, with 13 bases left between them.

The CDR3 bases are TGTGCCAGCACTAGGAAACCTACCGATGAAAAACTGTTTTTT. This gives the protein CASTRKPTDEKLFF. This sequence joins TRBV6-5 and TRBJ1-4, with D unresolved. Germline V gives CDR1 MNHEY, CDR2 SVGAGI. V shed 7 bases and J shed 6 bases, with 15 bases lying between them. The CDR3 is 14 amino acids.

This chain uses TRBV6-5 with TRBJ1-2, with D uncertain. Trimming left V 6 bases short and J 2 bases short, with 7 bases between. The CDR3 loop spans 12 amino acids. Per the germline V gene, CDR1 is MNHEY and CDR2 is SVGAGI. The CDR3 protein is CASSQDNYGYTF. CDR3 nucleotides: TGTGCCAGCAGCCAGGACAACTATGGCTACACCTTC.

The chain uses TRBV9 and TRBJ2-3, with D maybe TRBD2 (6 bases). Germline lookup yields CDR1 SGDLS and CDR2 YYNGEE. This CDR3 has 16 residues. V dropped 0 bases and J dropped 5 bases, with 16 bases sitting between them. CDR3 amino acids: CASSVATSREGDTQYF. In DNA, the CDR3 is TGTGCCAGCAGCGTAGCTACTAGCCGGGAAGGAGATACGCAGTATTTT.

In its sample, this clone was seen once. The chain uses TRBV29-1 and TRBJ1-2; D perhaps matches TRBD1 (6 bases). The CDR3 has 13 residues. Between the trimmed V and J ends, which lost 3 bases and 2 bases, there was a span of 10 bases. CDR1 is SQVTM, CDR2 ANQGSEA, per germline. The DNA of the CDR3 is TGCAGCGTTGAGCCGAGGGGGAACTATGGCTACACCTTC. It codes for CSVEPRGNYGYTF.